This T cell receptor beta chain came from a study of blood T cell repertoires in COVID-19. Across the study: Acute-phase and convalescent COVID-19 samples originated in the United States, Italy and Spain. In each case, the material was cDNA or gDNA derived from T cells, B-cell-depleted T cells, or PBMCs.

Original analysis: Nucleated cell counts were estimated from reference gene primer amplification. Sequencing used immunoSEQ multiplex PCR; TCRdb keeps in-frame clones, though not all of them. V, J and clone size are taken as reported in that table, and D and trimming were inferred from the DNA itself. This sample carries fewer than 90,000 clones, almost 85% of them seen once, and the ten largest clones take 11%. Trimming pared 5 bases from V and 1 base from J, leaving 9 bases between. Germline-derived CDR1 and CDR2 are LNHDA and SQIVND (reference sequence). The CDR3 has 14 amino acids. Sequencing used peripheral blood. The clonotype comes from a man aged 45-65 years with acute or convalescent COVID-19. This rearrangement joins TRBV19 to TRBJ1-5; the D gene is possibly TRBD1 (5 bases). The CDR3 DNA sequence: TGTGCCAGTAGTCGCGGGGGAAGCAATCAGCCCCAGCATTTT. It is translated as CASSRGGSNQPQHF.